This T cell receptor beta chain was identified in a study of blood T cell repertoires in COVID-19. Study-wide context: PBMCs, B-cell-depleted T cells, or T cells provided the cDNA or gDNA that made up the material.

Libraries were prepared by immunoSEQ multiplex PCR; TCRdb keeps only in-frame clonotypes and omits some of them. The sample holds more than 80,000 clones, approximately 87% seen once. The CDR3 sequence is 15 residues long. The V gene's germline CDR1 is DFQATT and CDR2 SNEGSKA (reference sequence). The V gene lost 3 bases and the J gene lost 1 base, with 14 bases spanning the gap. The sequence derives from a human donor with active COVID-19. The donor label of this sample is uncertain. The sequenced sample consisted of peripheral blood. The genes are TRBV20-1 and TRBJ2-3, with a tentative D call TRBD2 (5 bases). In DNA, the CDR3 is TGCAGTGCTAGTAGGCTAGCCGTGCGCACAGATACGCAGTATTTT. Its protein is CSASRLAVRTDTQYF.